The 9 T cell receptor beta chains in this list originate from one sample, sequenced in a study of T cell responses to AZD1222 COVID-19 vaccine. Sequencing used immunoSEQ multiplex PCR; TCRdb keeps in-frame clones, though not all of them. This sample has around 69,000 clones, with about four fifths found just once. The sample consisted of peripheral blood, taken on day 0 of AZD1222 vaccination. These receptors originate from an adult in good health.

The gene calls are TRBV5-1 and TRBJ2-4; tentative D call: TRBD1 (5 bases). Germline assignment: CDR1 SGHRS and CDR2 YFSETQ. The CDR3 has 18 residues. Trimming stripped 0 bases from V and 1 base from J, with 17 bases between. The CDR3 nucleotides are TGCGCCAGCAGCTTGGAAGCAAACAGGTTTCTTGCCAAAAACATTCAGTACTTC. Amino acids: CASSLEANRFLAKNIQYF. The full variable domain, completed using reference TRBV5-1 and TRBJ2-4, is KAGVTQTPRYLIKTRGQQVTLSCSPISGHRSVSWYQQTPGQGLQFLFEYFSETQRNKGNFPGRFSGRQFSNSRSEMNVSTLELGDSALYLCASSLEANRFLAKNIQYFGAGTRLSVL.

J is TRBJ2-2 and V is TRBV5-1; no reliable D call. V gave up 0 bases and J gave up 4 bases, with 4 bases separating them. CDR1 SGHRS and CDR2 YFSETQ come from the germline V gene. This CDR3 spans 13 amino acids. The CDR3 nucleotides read TGCGCCAGCAGCTTGGCTGGCACCGGGGAGCTGTTTTTT. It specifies CASSLAGTGELFF.

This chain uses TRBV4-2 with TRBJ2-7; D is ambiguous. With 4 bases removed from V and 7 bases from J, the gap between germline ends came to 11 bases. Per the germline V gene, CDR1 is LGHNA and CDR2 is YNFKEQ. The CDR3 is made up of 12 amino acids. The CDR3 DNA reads TGTGCCAGCAGCCCGGGCGGAAGAGAGCAGTACTTC. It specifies CASSPGGREQYF.

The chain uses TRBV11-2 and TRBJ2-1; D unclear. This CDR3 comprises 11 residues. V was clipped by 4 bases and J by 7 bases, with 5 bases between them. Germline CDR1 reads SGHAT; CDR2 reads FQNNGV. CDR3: CASSSSNEQFF. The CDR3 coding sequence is TGTGCCAGCAGCTCGTCTAATGAGCAGTTCTTC. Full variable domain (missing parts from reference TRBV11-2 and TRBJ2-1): EAGVAQSPRYKIIEKRQSVAFWCNPISGHATLYWYQQILGQGPKLLIQFQNNGVVDDSQLPKDRFSAERLKGVDSTLKIQPAKLEDSAVYLCASSSSNEQFFGPGTRLTVL.

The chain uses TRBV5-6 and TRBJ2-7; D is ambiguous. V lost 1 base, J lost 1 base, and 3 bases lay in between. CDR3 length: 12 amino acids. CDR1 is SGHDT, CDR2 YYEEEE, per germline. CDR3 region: CASSLPSYEQYF. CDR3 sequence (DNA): TGTGCCAGCAGCTTGCCGTCCTACGAGCAGTACTTC.

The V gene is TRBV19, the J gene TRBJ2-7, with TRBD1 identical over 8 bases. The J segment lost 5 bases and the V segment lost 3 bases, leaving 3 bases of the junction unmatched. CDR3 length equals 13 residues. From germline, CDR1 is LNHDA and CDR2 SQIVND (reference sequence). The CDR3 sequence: CASSIAGGNEQYF. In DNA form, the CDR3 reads TGTGCCAGTAGTATTGCAGGGGGCAACGAGCAGTACTTC.

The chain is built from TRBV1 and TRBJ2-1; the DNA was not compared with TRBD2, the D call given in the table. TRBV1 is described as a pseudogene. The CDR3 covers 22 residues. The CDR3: CTSSQQPTGGLAGGDPYNEQFF. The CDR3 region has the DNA TGCACCAGCAGCCAACAACCTACAGGGGGACTAGCGGGGGGCGACCCCTACAATGAGCAGTTCTTC.

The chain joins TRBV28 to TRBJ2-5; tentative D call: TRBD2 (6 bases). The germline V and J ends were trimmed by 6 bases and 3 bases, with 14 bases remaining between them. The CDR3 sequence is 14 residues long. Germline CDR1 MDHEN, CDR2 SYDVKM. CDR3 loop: CASSLWGVEETQYF. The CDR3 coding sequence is TGTGCCAGCAGCCTCTGGGGGGTTGAAGAGACCCAGTACTTC. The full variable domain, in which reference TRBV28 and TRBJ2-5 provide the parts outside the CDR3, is DVKVTQSSRYLVKRTGEKVFLECVQDMDHENMFWYRQDPGLGLRLIYFSYDVKMKEKGDIPEGYSVSREKKERFSLILESASTNQTSMYLCASSLWGVEETQYFGPGTRLLVL.

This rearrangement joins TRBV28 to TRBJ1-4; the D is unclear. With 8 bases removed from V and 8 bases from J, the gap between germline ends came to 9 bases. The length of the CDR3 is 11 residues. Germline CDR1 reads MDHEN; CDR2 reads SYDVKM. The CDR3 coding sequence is TGTGCCAGCGGCACTCAAGAAAAACTGTTTTTT. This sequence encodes CASGTQEKLFF.